This TCR beta chain was found in a study of human T cells and chemical hapten exposure. Findings of the study overall: With DPC sensitization, TCRs exceeding 1 in 1000 frequency showed no change. Healthy individuals' immune responses may differ from those of donors, who had alopecia.

This sample's time point: patch test 1, 2 weeks after DPC sensitization. Specified treatment: therapeutic diphenylcyclopropenone sensitization with weekly scalp DPC. Alopecia patients between 18 and 70 years old and suitable for DPC were used as donors. Someone pulled total RNA out of unfractionated whole blood. The CDR3 sequence is 13 residues long. The V gene lost 4 bases and the J gene lost 3 bases, with 13 bases spanning the gap. CDR1 is DFQATT and CDR2 is SNEGSKA in the germline V gene (reference sequence). In TCRdb, the RACE reads were re-called with MiXCR into one record per CDR3 protein. The sample yields more than 70,000 distinct CDR3 sequences, roughly 10% seen once. This clonotype was counted a few times. Its antigen is unidentified.

The source is a woman in her fifties or sixties with alopecia areata. Some clones in this sample may be carry-over from other donors' samples. This sequence joins TRBV20-1 and TRBJ2-7; no definite D call. The source material was whole blood, sampled in connection with sensitization to the hapten diphenylcyclopropenone (DPC). CDR3 residues: CSANSGSLYEQYF. The CDR3 DNA follows: TGCAGTGCTAACTCAGGATCACTCTACGAGCAGTACTTC.